Shown below are 31 T cell receptor beta chains from a single sample sequenced in a study of T cell responses to AZD1222 COVID-19 vaccine. Clones were read by immunoSEQ multiplex PCR, and TCRdb kept only the in-frame ones, dropping some. The sample contains 110,000 to 150,000 clones, approximately 93% of which appear only once. The sequencing used peripheral blood, collected on day 0 of MenACWY control vaccination. Receptor source: an adult in good health.

The chain carries TRBV29-1 and TRBJ1-1; possible D gene TRBD1, 5 bases. The CDR3 length is 12 residues. Germline loops: CDR1 SQVTM, CDR2 ANQGSEA. V lost 5 bases, J lost 4 bases, and 11 bases lay in between. CDR3 residues: CSVWGSGTEAFF. Here the CDR3 DNA reads TGCAGCGTTTGGGGGAGCGGCACTGAAGCTTTCTTT. The variable domain in full, completed from reference TRBV29-1 and TRBJ1-1, reads SAVISQKPSRDICQRGTSLTIQCQVDSQVTMMFWYRQQPGQSLTLIATANQGSEATYESGFVIDKFPISRPNLTFSTLTVSNMSPEDSSIYLCSVWGSGTEAFFGQGTRLTVV.

J is TRBJ1-2 and V is TRBV7-2, with D maybe TRBD1 (6 bases). The V and J ends lost 4 bases and 6 bases respectively, with 15 bases between them. This CDR3 has 14 residues. From germline, CDR1 is SGHTA and CDR2 FQGNSA. Written as DNA, the CDR3 is TGTGCCAGCAGCTCACCTTTAGGGGGGCATGGCTACACCTTC. Translated: CASSSPLGGHGYTF.

This clone was seen a few times. The V and J genes are TRBV19 and TRBJ2-1; D not certain. The CDR3 has 8 amino acids. Germline loops: CDR1 LNHDA, CDR2 SQIVND (reference sequence). CDR3: CATNEQFF. DNA of the CDR3: TGTGCGACCAATGAGCAGTTCTTC.

The V call is TRBV4-2, the J call TRBJ1-5; weak D call: TRBD1 (6 bases). Trimming cost V 0 bases and J 6 bases, with 12 bases left between them. There are 15 residues in the CDR3. CDR1 and CDR2 (germline): LGHNA, YNFKEQ. The CDR3 DNA sequence: TGTGCCAGCAGCCAAGACCCAGGGGAGAGTCAGCCCCAGCATTTT. Protein sequence: CASSQDPGESQPQHF.

Concerning this clone itself: Other DNA sequences of this sample code for an identical CDR3. V gene TRBV4-3 combines with J gene TRBJ1-5; no clear D. Germline V gives CDR1 LGHNA, CDR2 YSLEER. Trimming stripped 0 bases from V and 0 bases from J, with 0 bases between. This CDR3 has 13 amino acids. CDR3 nucleotide sequence: TGCGCCAGCAGCCAAGATAGCAATCAGCCCCAGCATTTT. Protein: CASSQDSNQPQHF.

The chain links TRBV6-2 or TRBV6-3 to TRBJ1-2; TRBD1 matches 10 bases. This CDR3 is built from 14 residues. V lost 6 bases to trimming and J lost 6 bases; unmatched junction nucleotides: 7. Per the germline V gene, CDR1 is MNHEY and CDR2 is SVGEGT. The CDR3 DNA is TGTGCCAGCAGCTCCACCGGGACAGGGGATGGCTACACCTTC. It codes for CASSSTGTGDGYTF.

The chain joins TRBV9 to TRBJ1-2; D remains ambiguous. With 6 bases removed from V and 4 bases from J, the gap between germline ends came to 13 bases. Germline V CDR1 and CDR2: SGDLS, YYNGEE. The CDR3 is 13 residues long. The CDR3, as DNA: TGTGCCAGCACTCGGGAGGCGACCTATGGCTACACCTTC. Protein product: CASTREATYGYTF.

The chain joins TRBV28 to TRBJ2-5; D not resolved. Trimming shortened V by 6 bases and J by 2 bases, and 13 bases separated the two germline ends. Germline values: CDR1 MDHEN, CDR2 SYDVKM. The CDR3 length is 14 residues. CDR3 nucleotide sequence: TGTGCCAGCAGATCGAAGACTCCTCAAGAGACCCAGTACTTC. Its translation: CASRSKTPQETQYF. Using reference TRBV28 and TRBJ2-5 for the parts outside the CDR3, the full variable domain is DVKVTQSSRYLVKRTGEKVFLECVQDMDHENMFWYRQDPGLGLRLIYFSYDVKMKEKGDIPEGYSVSREKKERFSLILESASTNQTSMYLCASRSKTPQETQYFGPGTRLLVL.

This clone is a singleton in its sample. J is TRBJ1-2 and V is TRBV5-1, with 8 nucleotides matching TRBD1. V dropped 0 bases and J dropped 6; count of bases not matched to a gene: 7. The germline V gene encodes CDR1 SGHRS and CDR2 YFSETQ. The CDR3 loop spans 15 amino acids. The CDR3 DNA is TGCGCCAGCAGCTTGGCCGGACAGGGAGTTAATGGCTACACCTTC. It yields the protein CASSLAGQGVNGYTF.

The rearrangement uses TRBV5-8 and TRBJ2-1, with D tentatively TRBD2 (6 bases). Germline V lookup: CDR1 SGHTS, CDR2 YDEGEE. This CDR3 is 15 amino acids long. The ends were cut back, 0 bases at V and 7 bases at J, with 14 bases in the middle. The CDR3 DNA reads as TGTGCCAGCAGCTTGGATGGGGGGATGGGGAATGAGCAGTTCTTC. Protein sequence: CASSLDGGMGNEQFF.

This clone is a singleton in its sample. The chain links TRBV7-8 to TRBJ2-7; TRBD1 matches 8 bases. The trim removed 5 bases at V and 4 bases at J, leaving 7 bases unmatched. The CDR3 loop spans 14 amino acids. Germline CDR1 is SGHVS and CDR2 is FQNEAQ. CDR3 sequence reads: CASSGRQGFYEQYF. The CDR3 DNA reads TGTGCCAGCAGCGGCAGACAGGGGTTTTACGAGCAGTACTTC.

The chain combines TRBV4-3 with TRBJ1-3; D call uncertain. Germline lookup yields CDR1 LGHNA and CDR2 YSLEER. The ends were cut back, 5 bases at V and 0 bases at J, with 14 bases in the middle. The length of the CDR3 is 16 residues. CDR3 sequence: CASSAGLPSSGNTIYF. DNA for the CDR3: TGCGCCAGCAGCGCCGGACTTCCGTCCTCTGGAAACACCATATATTTT.

The chain is built from TRBV5-1 and TRBJ2-1, with 7 bases identical to TRBD2. The CDR3 length is 12 residues. Per germline, CDR1 SGHRS and CDR2 YFSETQ. Trimming cost V 0 bases and J 10 bases; bases outside gene matches: 1. As DNA, the CDR3 is TGCGCCAGCAGCTTGGGGCGGGGGGAGCAGTTCTTC. This encodes CASSLGRGEQFF.

This sequence joins TRBV4-2 and TRBJ1-3, with D uncertain. Germline CDR1 LGHNA, CDR2 YNFKEQ. The V gene lost 0 bases and the J gene lost 0 bases, with 15 bases spanning the gap. CDR3 length equals 18 residues. The CDR3 loop reads CASSQDPGVGTSGNTIYF. DNA of the CDR3: TGTGCCAGCAGCCAAGATCCGGGCGTCGGCACCTCTGGAAACACCATATATTTT.

The chain is built from TRBV15 and TRBJ2-2; 7 bases line up with TRBD2. V shed 0 bases, J shed 0 bases, and the junction held 4 bases outside the gene matches. The CDR3 totals 17 residues. CDR1 is LNHNV, CDR2 YYDKDF, per germline (reference sequence). CDR3 sequence reads: CATSRDLSGANTGELFF. The CDR3 region has the DNA TGTGCCACCAGCAGAGATCTCAGCGGGGCGAACACCGGGGAGCTGTTTTTT.

The chain links TRBV5-4 to TRBJ1-1; D not certain. This CDR3 has 17 residues. V was shortened by 3 bases and J by 0 bases, with 18 bases between the two germline ends. Germline V gene lookup returns CDR1 SGHNT and CDR2 YYREEE (reference sequence). This chain's CDR3 is CASSSKITLGMNTEAFF. The CDR3 bases are TGTGCCAGCAGCTCAAAGATAACGTTGGGGATGAACACTGAAGCTTTCTTT.

This chain connects TRBV12-3 or TRBV12-4 to TRBJ1-2; D possibly corresponds to TRBD1 (6 bases). V shed 6 bases and J shed 4 bases, with 12 bases lying between them. The CDR3 is made up of 13 amino acids. The CDR3, as DNA: TGTGCCAGCAGCGCCGGGGGCTTCTATGGCTACACCTTC. It codes for CASSAGGFYGYTF.

V and J are TRBV5-4 and TRBJ1-2; tentatively, D is TRBD1 (5 bases). V was cut by 4 bases and J by 0 bases, with 16 bases left in between. The V gene's germline CDR1 is SGHNT and CDR2 YYREEE (reference sequence). CDR3 length: 16 residues. The CDR3, as DNA: TGTGCCAGCAGCCTCCCGGCGGGGCGAGCTAACTATGGCTACACCTTC. Encoded protein: CASSLPAGRANYGYTF.

The chain joins TRBV6-2 or TRBV6-3 to TRBJ2-3; D is unclear. The CDR3 is 17 amino acids. V dropped 4 bases and J dropped 2 bases, with 19 bases sitting between them. CDR1 is MNHEY and CDR2 is SVGEGT in the germline V gene. CDR3 sequence (DNA): TGTGCCAGCAGTTTCACCCTCCGAGACTTAAACACAGATACGCAGTATTTT. Residues: CASSFTLRDLNTDTQYF.

This CDR3 reads CASSHGTSGTVEQYF. In nucleotides, the CDR3 is TGTGCCAGCAGCCACGGGACTAGCGGGACGGTCGAGCAGTACTTC. The V gene is TRBV3-1 (or the pseudogene TRBV3-2), the J gene TRBJ2-7; TRBD2 aligns across 13 bases. Per the germline V gene, CDR1 is LGHDT and CDR2 is YNNKEL (reference sequence). The CDR3 has 15 residues. V lost 3 bases and J lost 6; bases outside the gene matches: 5.

This sequence joins TRBV4-3 and TRBJ1-2, with D possibly being TRBD1 (6 bases). This CDR3 is built from 14 residues. Germline assignment: CDR1 LGHNA and CDR2 YSLEER. Trimming stripped 0 bases from V and 13 bases from J, with 18 bases between. The CDR3 DNA is TGCGCCAGCAGCCAAGAAGGTGGGGGGCGCTCTCCCACCTTC. This gives the protein CASSQEGGGRSPTF.

This clone was detected only once. This chain links TRBV28 with TRBJ1-1; D is ambiguous. The CDR3 totals 13 residues. V was shortened by 3 bases and J by 3 bases, with 8 bases between the two germline ends. From germline, CDR1 is MDHEN and CDR2 SYDVKM. The CDR3: CASSLRQYTEAFF. The CDR3 region has the DNA TGTGCCAGCAGTTTGCGCCAGTACACTGAAGCTTTCTTT. Together with reference TRBV28 and TRBJ1-1, the CDR3 gives the full variable domain: DVKVTQSSRYLVKRTGEKVFLECVQDMDHENMFWYRQDPGLGLRLIYFSYDVKMKEKGDIPEGYSVSREKKERFSLILESASTNQTSMYLCASSLRQYTEAFFGQGTRLTVV.

This clone appeared a single time. J is TRBJ2-7 and V is TRBV10-3; D remains unclear. The CDR3 has 16 amino acids. CDR1 and CDR2 from the germline V gene are ENHRY and SYGVKD. V lost 4 bases and J lost 0, with 16 bases in between. The CDR3 reads CAISAVLTTNSYEQYF. As DNA, the CDR3 is TGTGCCATCAGTGCTGTATTGACCACAAACTCCTACGAGCAGTACTTC.

This sequence joins TRBV2 and TRBJ1-2; the match to TRBD1 covers 8 bases. Losses at the gene ends were 6 bases for V and 4 bases for J; bases not matched to a gene: 4. CDR3 length: 13 residues. The germline V gene has CDR1 SNHLY and CDR2 FYNNEI. For the CDR3, the DNA is TGTGCCAGCAGGGGACAGGCCGGCTATGGCTACACCTTC. Encoded protein: CASRGQAGYGYTF.

The chain joins TRBV28 to TRBJ1-1; D is unresolved. This CDR3 contains 13 residues. Trimming stripped 5 bases from V and 3 bases from J, with 10 bases between. Germline V gene sequence: CDR1 MDHEN, CDR2 SYDVKM. DNA of the CDR3: TGTGCCAGCAGTACGACCGAGTACACTGAAGCTTTCTTT. Protein sequence: CASSTTEYTEAFF.

V usage is TRBV10-2 and J usage is TRBJ1-1; no firm D call. V was pared by 6 bases and J by 2 bases, with 10 bases between. Germline V gene lookup returns CDR1 WSHSY and CDR2 SAAADI. CDR3 size: 13 residues. DNA of the CDR3: TGCGCCAGCAGCGAACAGAGAAACACTGAAGCTTTCTTT. It is translated as CASSEQRNTEAFF.

The V and J genes are TRBV5-5 and TRBJ1-2; D gene unclear. CDR1 is SGHKS and CDR2 is YYEKEE in the germline V gene (reference sequence). Between the trimmed V and J ends, which lost 4 bases and 0 bases, there was a span of 13 bases. The CDR3 has 15 residues. In DNA form, the CDR3 reads TGTGCCAGCAGCCCCGTTGGGGTTTCTAACTATGGCTACACCTTC. Protein sequence: CASSPVGVSNYGYTF.

This sequence joins TRBV9 and TRBJ2-1, with 8 bases identical to TRBD1. V lost 0 bases to trimming and J lost 4 bases; unmatched junction nucleotides: 9. Germline CDR1 and CDR2: SGDLS and YYNGEE. This CDR3 region has 17 residues. The CDR3 DNA is TGTGCCAGCAGCGTAGCGCTGCCAGGGGGCGGTTACAATGAGCAGTTCTTC. This codes for CASSVALPGGGYNEQFF.

The chain employs TRBV7-2 and TRBJ2-7, with D uncertain. The CDR3 sequence is 15 residues long. The V end lost 3 bases, the J end lost 0 bases, and 12 bases lay between the germline ends. Germline CDR1 SGHTA, CDR2 FQGNSA. CDR3 sequence: CASSFRAAISYEQYF. CDR3 nucleotide sequence: TGTGCCAGCAGCTTCCGGGCCGCCATCTCCTACGAGCAGTACTTC. The entire variable domain, with the rest obtained from reference TRBV7-2 and TRBJ2-7, is as follows: GAGVSQSPSNKVTEKGKDVELRCDPISGHTALYWYRQSLGQGLEFLIYFQGNSAPDKSGLPSDRFSAERTGGSVSTLTIQRTQQEDSAVYLCASSFRAAISYEQYFGPGTRLTVT.

The chain carries TRBV27 and TRBJ1-2, with 7 bases aligning to TRBD1. Trimming removed 3 bases from V and 8 bases from J; junction bases left unmatched: 3. Germline values: CDR1 MNHEY, CDR2 SMNVEV (reference sequence). The CDR3 is 12 amino acids. CDR3 in amino acids: CASSFRGNGYTF. CDR3 nucleotides: TGTGCCAGCAGTTTCAGGGGGAACGGCTACACCTTC.

The chain recombines TRBV4-3 with TRBJ2-2; 9 nucleotides match TRBD1. This CDR3 has 16 amino acids. The germline gives CDR1 LGHNA, CDR2 YSLEER. J lost 5 bases, V lost 2 bases, and 6 bases had no gene match. For the CDR3, the DNA is TGCGCCAGCAGCCAACGGGGGACAGGGCTAACCGGGGAGCTGTTTTTT. This sequence encodes CASSQRGTGLTGELFF.